Below, one T cell receptor beta chain is given with its context. Its target is unknown. These data belong to a study of cytomegalovirus exposure and HLA in healthy donors. Study conclusions and caveats: Diagnosis of cytomegalovirus status made by the classifier reportedly showed high specificity and sensitivity. TCR clusters originating in the first cohort tended to co-occur in the 120 validation repertoires, according to a later analysis. Usually a TCR sequence was rare, but some public TCRs were found in many donors.

The CDR3 covers 14 residues. The V gene end was trimmed by 8 bases and the J gene end by 4 bases; junction bases not matched to a gene: 8. Germline assignment: CDR1 LNHNV and CDR2 YYDKDF (reference sequence). The data were produced by immunoSEQ multiplex PCR, yet TCRdb's version contains in-frame clones alone and is incomplete. The sample lists about 310,000 clones; 88% were seen once. The sample comprised PBMCs. The chain uses TRBV15 and TRBJ2-3; 8 bases map to TRBD1. The clonotype originates from a man in his thirties or forties in good health and CMV-seronegative. The CDR3: CATDRGGFADTQYF. The CDR3 region has the DNA TGTGCCACCGACAGGGGCGGTTTTGCAGATACGCAGTATTTT.